The rows below give T cell receptor beta chains drawn from one sample of a study of cytomegalovirus exposure and HLA in healthy donors. Assay used: immunoSEQ multiplex PCR; TCRdb lists only in-frame clones, some missing. The sample gives 100,000 to 150,000 clones, about two thirds of which show up once; under 5% is in the top ten. The sample comprised PBMCs. Every receptor here comes from a man aged 25-45 years in good health and CMV-seronegative. The conserved cysteine and the conserved F or W are not part of the CDR3 here.

v_gene	j_gene	CDR3aa
TRBV14	TRBJ1-5	ASSTKNQPQH
TRBV18	TRBJ1-5	ASSPGTPEPQH
TRBV23-1	TRBJ1-1	ASSQPDRGPEAF
TRBV7-9	TRBJ2-3	ASSILSGLITSTDTQY
TRBV29-1	TRBJ2-7	SVEGGQGWSYEQY
TRBV19	TRBJ1-5	ASTVQGNQPQH
TRBV7-9	TRBJ2-3	ASSLYGGGLTDTQY
TRBV27	TRBJ2-5	ASSPTNGETQY
TRBV7-6	TRBJ1-5	ASSLDRGQGQPQH
TRBV18	TRBJ1-3	ASSQGQGATGNTIY
TRBV4-2	TRBJ1-5	ASSQVGMQGDQPQH
TRBV12-5	TRBJ2-7	ASGQGVGEQY
TRBV11-2	TRBJ1-1	ASSQTWDIEYTEAF
TRBV7-9	TRBJ2-1	ASSPTSGGAFGPYNEQF
TRBV7-7	TRBJ2-3	ASSLSRGLDTQY
TRBV6-5	TRBJ1-4	ASSYRTDTNEKLF
TRBV7-2	TRBJ1-2	ASSAQGTGNGYT
TRBV10-3	TRBJ1-1	AISPGQGNTEAF
TRBV4-3	TRBJ1-1	ASSQEGTPNTEAF
TRBV19	TRBJ2-1	ASSLVRKLDPAGAYNEQF
TRBV7-3	TRBJ1-6	ASSPRSGGSPLH
TRBV9	TRBJ2-5	ASSVAGQETQY
TRBV9	TRBJ1-4	ASNLLGKANEKLF
TRBV6-4	TRBJ1-6	ASSPRGGNSPLH
TRBV9	TRBJ1-2	ASSGNKTGGHGYT
TRBV7-9	TRBJ2-5	ASSTPPDFPQETQY
TRBV6-1	TRBJ1-1	ASSHRDRVNTEAF
TRBV6-5	TRBJ2-7	ASRGQGAGEQY
TRBV27	TRBJ2-1	ASSFRDTGSYNEQF
TRBV11-2	TRBJ1-4	ASSLRPGTNEKLF
TRBV5-4	TRBJ2-5	ASSLEGGIETQY
TRBV28	TRBJ2-4	ASSFFTSRQGYIQY
TRBV2	TRBJ2-5	ASGGQDLYQETQY
TRBV7-2	TRBJ1-2	ASSLRQGYGYT
TRBV7-6	TRBJ2-5	ASSFPSGAETQY
TRBV2	TRBJ2-7	ASSVTYEQY
TRBV4-1	TRBJ2-5	ASSQDQRGEETQY
TRBV28	TRBJ1-5	ASSLLQGNQPQH
TRBV9	TRBJ2-5	ASSPPGQGAGETQY
TRBV10-3	TRBJ1-1	AISESATDTEAF
TRBV2	TRBJ2-2	ASRGPTNTGELF
TRBV10-3	TRBJ1-2	AISESGGSDGYT